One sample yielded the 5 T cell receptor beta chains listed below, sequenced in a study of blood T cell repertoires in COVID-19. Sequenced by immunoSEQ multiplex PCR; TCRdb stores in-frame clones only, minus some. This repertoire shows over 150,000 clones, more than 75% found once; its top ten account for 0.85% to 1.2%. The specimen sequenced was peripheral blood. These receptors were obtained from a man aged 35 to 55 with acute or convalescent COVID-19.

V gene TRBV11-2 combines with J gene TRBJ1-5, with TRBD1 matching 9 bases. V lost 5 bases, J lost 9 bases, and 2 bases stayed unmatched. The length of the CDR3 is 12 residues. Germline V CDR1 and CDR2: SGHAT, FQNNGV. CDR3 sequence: CASSPDRGPQHF. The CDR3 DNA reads TGTGCCAGCAGCCCGGACAGGGGGCCCCAGCATTTT.

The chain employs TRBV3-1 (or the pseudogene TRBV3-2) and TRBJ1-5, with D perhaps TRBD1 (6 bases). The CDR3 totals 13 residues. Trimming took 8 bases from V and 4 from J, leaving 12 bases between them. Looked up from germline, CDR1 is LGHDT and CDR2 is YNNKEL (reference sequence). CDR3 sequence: CASGQQGNQPQHF. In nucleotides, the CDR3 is TGTGCCAGCGGTCAACAGGGAAATCAGCCCCAGCATTTT.

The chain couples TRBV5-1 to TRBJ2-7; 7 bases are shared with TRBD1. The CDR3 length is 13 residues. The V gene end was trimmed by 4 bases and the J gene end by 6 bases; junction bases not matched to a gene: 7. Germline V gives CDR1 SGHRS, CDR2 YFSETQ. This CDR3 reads CASSRDRAGEQYF. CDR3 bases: TGCGCCAGCAGCCGCGACAGGGCGGGCGAGCAGTACTTC.

CDR3 sequence: CASSFAIRGPNTGELFF. In DNA, the CDR3 is TGTGCCAGCAGCTTCGCAATCAGGGGACCGAACACCGGGGAGCTGTTTTTT. The chain links TRBV5-6 to TRBJ2-2, with D possibly matching TRBD1 (6 bases). The germline V gene encodes CDR1 SGHDT and CDR2 YYEEEE. Trimming took off 2 bases at V and 0 bases at J, with 14 bases between the two ends. The CDR3 contains 17 residues.

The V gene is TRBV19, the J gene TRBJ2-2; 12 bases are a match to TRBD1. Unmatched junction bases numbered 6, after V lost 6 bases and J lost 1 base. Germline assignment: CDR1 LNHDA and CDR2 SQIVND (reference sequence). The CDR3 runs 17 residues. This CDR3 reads CASRNWDRGRNTGELFF. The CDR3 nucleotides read TGTGCCAGTAGGAACTGGGACAGGGGGCGGAACACCGGGGAGCTGTTTTTT.